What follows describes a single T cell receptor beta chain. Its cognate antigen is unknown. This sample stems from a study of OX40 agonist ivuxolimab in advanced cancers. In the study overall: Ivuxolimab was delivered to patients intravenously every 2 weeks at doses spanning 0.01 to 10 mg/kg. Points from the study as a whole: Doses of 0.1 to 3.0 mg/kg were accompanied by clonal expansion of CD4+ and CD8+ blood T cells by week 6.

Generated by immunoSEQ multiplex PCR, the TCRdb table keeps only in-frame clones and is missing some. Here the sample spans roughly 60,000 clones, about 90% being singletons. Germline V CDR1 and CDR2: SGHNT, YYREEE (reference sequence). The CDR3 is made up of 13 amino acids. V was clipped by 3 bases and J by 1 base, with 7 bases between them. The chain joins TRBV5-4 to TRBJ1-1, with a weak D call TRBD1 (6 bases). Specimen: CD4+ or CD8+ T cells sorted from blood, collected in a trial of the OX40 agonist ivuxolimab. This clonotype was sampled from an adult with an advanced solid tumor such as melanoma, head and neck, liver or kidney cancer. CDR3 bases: TGTGCCAGCAGCTCGACAGGGAACACTGAAGCTTTCTTT. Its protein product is CASSSTGNTEAFF.